The 19 T cell receptor beta chains listed next were all sequenced from one sample in a study of T cells in Graves' hyperthyroidism and ophthalmopathy. The TCR beta CDR3 regions underwent amplification using RNA transcripts as the source. TCR CDR3 underwent first-round RT-PCR with the HTBI primer set. TCRdb passed the multiplex PCR reads through MiXCR, listing each CDR3 protein once. The table lists under 700,000 distinct CDR3 sequences, more than 45% of them singletons. Source material: peripheral blood or thyroid tissue (not recorded which). The receptor set was obtained from a woman younger than 35 with Graves' hyperthyroidism.

This sequence joins TRBV2 and TRBJ1-2, with TRBD1 identical over 8 bases. The germline V gene encodes CDR1 SNHLY and CDR2 FYNNEI. V dropped 9 bases and J dropped 4; count of bases not matched to a gene: 4. The CDR3 loop spans 12 amino acids. The chain's CDR3 is CASAGQGYGYTF. DNA for the CDR3: TGTGCCAGTGCTGGACAGGGCTATGGCTACACCTTC.

On this clonotype: One junction end does not reproduce the germline sequence, and a read error may be involved. V gene TRBV7-9 combines with J gene TRBJ1-2; maybe TRBD1 (5 bases). From germline, CDR1 is SEHNR and CDR2 FQNEAQ (reference sequence). This CDR3 comprises 15 residues. In DNA, the CDR3 is TGTGCCAGCAGCGTAGATCCAGGGACTAACCATGGCTACACCTTC. Translation: CASSVDPGTNHGYTF. Based on the CDR3 plus reference TRBV7-9 and TRBJ1-2, the full variable domain is DTGVSQNPRHKITKRGQNVTFRCDPISEHNRLYWYRQTLGQGPEFLTYFQNEAQLEKSRLLSDRFSAERPKGSFSTLEIQRTEQGDSAMYLCASSVDPGTNHGYTFGSGTRLTVV.

To note about this clonotype: One end of the junction is discordant with germline, which a read error may explain. V is TRBV29-1 and J is TRBJ1-1; D gene uncertain. Per germline, CDR1 SQVTM and CDR2 ANQGSEA. There are 10 residues in the CDR3. Here the CDR3 reads CSVRNTEASF. For the CDR3, the DNA is TGCAGCGTTAGAAACACTGAAGCTTCCTTT.

This clonotype was seen a few times. The chain employs TRBV19 and TRBJ1-6; 8 nucleotides match TRBD1. After removal of 5 bases from V and 10 bases from J, the junction contained 7 bases not matched to a gene. Germline CDR1 is LNHDA and CDR2 is SQIVND (reference sequence). The CDR3 spans 14 residues. In DNA, the CDR3 is TGTGCCAGTAGTCCAGGACAGGGTGTCTCACCCCTCCACTTT. Encoded protein: CASSPGQGVSPLHF.

With respect to this clonotype: This sequence may be a read error, since a much larger clone differs from it by one base. The J gene is TRBJ2-2, the V gene TRBV6-5; D gene uncertain. The CDR3 totals 13 residues. Germline loops: CDR1 MNHEY, CDR2 SVGAGI. V lost 0 bases and J lost 4, with 3 bases in between. CDR3 bases: TGTGCCAGCAGTTACTCTAGCACCGGGGAGCTGTTTTTT. Translating gives CASSYSSTGELFF.

This clonotype was counted at least ten times. This chain uses TRBV10-3 with TRBJ1-2; weak D call: TRBD1 (5 bases). This CDR3 comprises 14 residues. Germline assignment: CDR1 ENHRY and CDR2 SYGVKD. Trimming took off 4 bases at V and 3 bases at J, with 12 bases between the two ends. CDR3 coding DNA: TGTGCCATCAGTGCGGTTGGCAGGGACTATGGCTACACCTTC. Its protein is CAISAVGRDYGYTF.

With regard to this clonotype: This may come from a read error, since a much larger clone is one base off. The V gene is TRBV7-6, the J gene TRBJ1-6; TRBD1 matches at 7 bases. The V segment lost 5 bases and the J segment 11 bases; nucleotides outside the gene matches: 12. Germline V lookup: CDR1 SGHVS, CDR2 FNYEAQ. The CDR3 sequence is 15 residues long. The CDR3 loop is CASSPGQMVAAPLHF. Written as DNA, the CDR3 is TGTGCCAGCAGCCCGGGACAGATGGTTGCGGCACCCCTCCACTTT.

This clonotype was observed a handful of times. The genes are TRBV29-1 and TRBJ1-1; D gene ambiguous. This CDR3 region has 14 residues. V dropped 6 bases and J dropped 0 bases, with 14 bases sitting between them. Per the germline V gene, CDR1 is SQVTM and CDR2 is ANQGSEA. This chain's CDR3 is CSVRFRGLNTEAFF. The CDR3 region has the DNA TGCAGCGTGAGGTTTCGGGGTTTGAACACTGAAGCTTTCTTT. Based on the CDR3 plus reference TRBV29-1 and TRBJ1-1, the full variable domain is SAVISQKPSRDICQRGTSLTIQCQVDSQVTMMFWYRQQPGQSLTLIATANQGSEATYESGFVIDKFPISRPNLTFSTLTVSNMSPEDSSIYLCSVRFRGLNTEAFFGQGTRLTVV.

The chain is built from TRBV15 and TRBJ2-5, with 8 bases fitting TRBD2. The ends lost 0 bases at V and 7 bases at J; junction bases unmatched: 7. Germline lookup yields CDR1 LNHNV and CDR2 YYDKDF (reference sequence). The CDR3 sequence is 15 residues long. The CDR3 sequence is CATSRDRGGFLTQYF. The CDR3 DNA reads as TGTGCCACCAGCAGAGATCGGGGGGGGTTTCTGACCCAGTACTTC. Based on the CDR3 plus reference TRBV15 and TRBJ2-5, the full variable domain is DAMVIQNPRYQVTQFGKPVTLSCSQTLNHNVMYWYQQKSSQAPKLLFHYYDKDFNNEADTPDNFQSRRPNTSFCFLDIRSPGLGDTAMYLCATSRDRGGFLTQYFGPGTRLLVL.

This clonotype has more than one count but fewer than ten. The chain links TRBV7-9 to TRBJ2-5; tentatively, D is TRBD2 (5 bases). The CDR3 totals 15 residues. Germline CDR1 reads SEHNR; CDR2 reads FQNEAQ (reference sequence). V gave up 7 bases and J gave up 5 bases, with 20 bases separating them. CDR3 loop: CASMRAEVSVETQYF. Here the CDR3 DNA reads TGTGCCAGCATGCGGGCCGAGGTCAGCGTCGAGACCCAGTACTTC. Based on the CDR3 plus reference TRBV7-9 and TRBJ2-5, the full variable domain is DTGVSQNPRHKITKRGQNVTFRCDPISEHNRLYWYRQTLGQGPEFLTYFQNEAQLEKSRLLSDRFSAERPKGSFSTLEIQRTEQGDSAMYLCASMRAEVSVETQYFGPGTRLLVL.

This clonotype was seen many times. The V call is TRBV29-1, the J call TRBJ2-7; 7 bases line up with TRBD2. Trimming at V came to 3 bases and at J to 2 bases, leaving 1 base not matched to a gene. CDR3 length equals 12 residues. Germline V gene data show CDR1 as SQVTM and CDR2 as ANQGSEA. CDR3 amino acids: CSVEREPYEQYF. The CDR3 bases are TGCAGCGTTGAGCGGGAGCCCTACGAGCAGTACTTC.

This rearrangement joins TRBV4-3 to TRBJ2-7, with no clear D. This CDR3 contains 13 residues. Germline V lookup: CDR1 LGHNA, CDR2 YSLEER. The V and J ends lost 1 base and 2 bases respectively, with 6 bases between them. The CDR3 DNA follows: TGCGCCAGCAGCCAAGGTGAGACCTACGAGCAGTACTTC. Translated: CASSQGETYEQYF.

Concerning this clonotype itself: A read error may account for a junction end that differs from germline. The chain couples TRBV10-3 to TRBJ1-4; D unresolved. Germline CDR1 ENHRY, CDR2 SYGVKD. The CDR3 totals 15 residues. The CDR3 sequence: CASSSRVATNEKLFF. CDR3 nucleotides: TGTGCCAGCAGTTCCAGAGTAGCAACTAATGAAAAACTGTTTTTT.

The chain joins TRBV19 to TRBJ1-1; tentatively, D is TRBD1 (5 bases). This CDR3 contains 14 residues. The germline V gene encodes CDR1 LNHDA and CDR2 SQIVND (reference sequence). The V end lost 4 bases, the J end lost 1 base, and 10 bases lay between the germline ends. CDR3 sequence (DNA): TGTGCCAGTAGTAAGGGACCGACGAACACTGAAGCTTTCTTT. This translates into CASSKGPTNTEAFF.

The CDR3 sequence: CSVEGTGPEQYF. Written as DNA, the CDR3 is TGCAGCGTTGAAGGGACAGGGCCCGAGCAGTACTTC. The rearrangement links TRBV29-1 to TRBJ2-7; 8 nucleotides line up with TRBD1. Per the germline V gene, CDR1 is SQVTM and CDR2 is ANQGSEA. The CDR3 is made up of 12 amino acids. The V and J ends lost 1 base and 6 bases, in that order; junction bases with no gene match: 2.

This chain connects TRBV20-1 to TRBJ1-1; TRBD1 is a possible D gene (5 bases). Trimming removed 6 bases at V and 1 base at J, with 21 bases between. The CDR3 is 16 amino acids. CDR1 and CDR2 (germline): DFQATT, SNEGSKA (reference sequence). CDR3: CSAPPRAGGANTEAFF. The CDR3 nucleotides are TGCAGTGCCCCTCCTAGAGCGGGGGGAGCGAACACTGAAGCTTTCTTT.

This clonotype was picked up many times. The V and J genes are TRBV2 and TRBJ1-5; unclear D gene. With 2 bases removed from V and 5 bases from J, the gap between germline ends came to 10 bases. Germline loops: CDR1 SNHLY, CDR2 FYNNEI. This CDR3 comprises 14 residues. In DNA form, the CDR3 reads TGTGCCAGCAGTGAAACCCCGCAGGATCAGCCCCAGCATTTT. Translating gives CASSETPQDQPQHF.

The genes are TRBV7-8 and TRBJ1-1; 10 nucleotides agree with TRBD1. Losses at the gene ends were 9 bases for V and 5 bases for J; bases not matched to a gene: 6. The germline V gene encodes CDR1 SGHVS and CDR2 FQNEAQ. The CDR3 is 13 residues long. The DNA of the CDR3 is TGTGCCAGTAGTAGACAGGGGGCAACTGAAGCTTTCTTT. It yields the protein CASSRQGATEAFF. Full variable domain (outside the CDR3, taken from reference TRBV7-8 and TRBJ1-1): GAGVSQSPRYKVAKRGQDVALRCDPISGHVSLFWYQQALGQGPEFLTYFQNEAQLDKSGLPSDRFFAERPEGSVSTLKIQRTQQEDSAVYLCASSRQGATEAFFGQGTRLTVV.

This clonotype has ten or more counts. The V and J genes are TRBV7-2 and TRBJ1-1; weak D call: TRBD1 (6 bases). Trimming removed 5 bases from V and 8 bases from J, with 12 bases in between. This CDR3 has 12 residues. Germline CDR1 reads SGHTA; CDR2 reads FQGNSA. The DNA of the CDR3 is TGTGCCAGCAGCCCTAGCGGGACAGAAGCTTTCTTT. This encodes CASSPSGTEAFF.